This entry lists 17 T cell receptor beta chains sequenced from one sample in a study of OX40 agonist ivuxolimab in advanced cancers. Some clones are missing from TCRdb's copy, which holds only in-frame ones; the method was immunoSEQ multiplex PCR. Here the sample spans some 21,000 clones, 85% to 90% being singletons. The sample consisted of CD4+ or CD8+ T cells sorted from blood, taken in a trial of the OX40 agonist ivuxolimab. The receptors derive from an adult with an advanced solid tumor such as melanoma, head and neck, liver or kidney cancer.

The chain recombines TRBV28 with TRBJ2-7, with 7 positions matching TRBD1. This CDR3 contains 15 residues. Trimming removed 6 bases from V and 2 bases from J; junction bases left unmatched: 10. Looked up from germline, CDR1 is MDHEN and CDR2 is SYDVKM. CDR3 sequence: CASRSLGQSAYEQYF. For the CDR3, the DNA is TGTGCCAGCAGAAGTTTGGGACAGTCAGCCTACGAGCAGTACTTC.

The chain is built from TRBV4-2 and TRBJ2-7; D tentatively reads TRBD1 or TRBD2 (5 bases each). V was cut by 0 bases and J by 2 bases, with 11 bases left in between. This CDR3 is built from 15 residues. The germline CDR1 and CDR2 sequences are LGHNA and YNFKEQ. CDR3 DNA sequence: TGTGCCAGCAGCCAAGAATCATGGGGGACCTACGAGCAGTACTTC. Protein sequence: CASSQESWGTYEQYF.

The chain links TRBV4-2 to TRBJ2-3; TRBD2 matches 7 bases. Trimming removed 0 bases from V and 5 bases from J; junction bases left unmatched: 11. Germline CDR1 reads LGHNA; CDR2 reads YNFKEQ. This CDR3 spans 17 amino acids. Written as DNA, the CDR3 is TGTGCCAGCAGCCAAGATGCCGGCCGAGGGGAGGGAGATACGCAGTATTTT. Amino acids: CASSQDAGRGEGDTQYF.

The rearrangement uses TRBV6-6 and TRBJ2-5; D remains unclear. CDR3 length: 14 residues. From germline, CDR1 is MNHNY and CDR2 SVGAGI (reference sequence). The V end was cut by 5 bases, the J end by 4 bases, with 14 bases between. The CDR3 loop is CASSQTTDGETQYF. CDR3 in DNA: TGTGCCAGCAGTCAGACCACGGACGGAGAGACCCAGTACTTC.

The chain couples TRBV5-1 to TRBJ2-3; 8 bases match TRBD2. V shed 0 bases and J 4 bases; nucleotides not matched to a gene: 7. Germline CDR1 and CDR2: SGHRS and YFSETQ. The CDR3 runs to 16 residues. The CDR3 reads CASSLGIAGIADTQYF. CDR3 nucleotides: TGCGCCAGCAGCTTGGGGATAGCGGGAATCGCAGATACGCAGTATTTT.

This chain links TRBV5-6 with TRBJ2-1, with 7 bases fitting TRBD2. The CDR3 length is 13 residues. Germline lookup yields CDR1 SGHDT and CDR2 YYEEEE. Unmatched junction bases numbered 2, after V lost 0 bases and J lost 8 bases. CDR3 sequence (DNA): TGTGCCAGCAGCTTGGCCGCGGGGGATGAGCAGTTCTTC. Its protein product is CASSLAAGDEQFF.

There are a few counts of this clone. V is TRBV11-2 and J is TRBJ1-2; D not resolved. CDR3 length: 13 residues. CDR1 and CDR2 (germline): SGHAT, FQNNGV. Trimming stripped 4 bases from V and 0 bases from J, with 6 bases between. The CDR3 DNA reads TGTGCCAGCAGCTGGGGAGCTAACTATGGCTACACCTTC. It encodes CASSWGANYGYTF. Based on the CDR3 plus reference TRBV11-2 and TRBJ1-2, the full variable domain is EAGVAQSPRYKIIEKRQSVAFWCNPISGHATLYWYQQILGQGPKLLIQFQNNGVVDDSQLPKDRFSAERLKGVDSTLKIQPAKLEDSAVYLCASSWGANYGYTFGSGTRLTVV.

With regard to this clone: Distinct nucleotide sequences in the sample also encode this CDR3. This chain connects TRBV4-3 to TRBJ2-1; 7 bases are shared with TRBD2. The CDR3 loop spans 16 amino acids. CDR1 and CDR2 (germline): LGHNA, YSLEER. V lost 4 bases, J lost 2 bases, and 8 bases stayed unmatched. CDR3 DNA: TGCGCCAGCAGCCCTCTCCTAGCGGTCACCTACAATGAGCAGTTCTTC. It yields the protein CASSPLLAVTYNEQFF.

V gene TRBV7-8 combines with J gene TRBJ2-5, with TRBD1 as a possible D gene (6 bases). This CDR3 region has 16 residues. Germline CDR1 SGHVS, CDR2 FQNEAQ. V was clipped by 5 bases and J by 1 base, with 17 bases between them. In DNA, the CDR3 is TGTGCCAGCAGCCTCCGGCTCCAGGGGACCCAAGAGACCCAGTACTTC. Amino acid sequence: CASSLRLQGTQETQYF. Variable domain in full (rest from reference TRBV7-8 and TRBJ2-5): GAGVSQSPRYKVAKRGQDVALRCDPISGHVSLFWYQQALGQGPEFLTYFQNEAQLDKSGLPSDRFFAERPEGSVSTLKIQRTQQEDSAVYLCASSLRLQGTQETQYFGPGTRLLVL.

This rearrangement joins TRBV5-5 to TRBJ1-3; D ambiguous. The germline V gene has CDR1 SGHKS and CDR2 YYEKEE (reference sequence). V lost 0 bases and J 2 bases, leaving 3 bases between the germline ends. The CDR3 spans 13 residues. CDR3 in amino acids: CASSLGAGNTIYF. The CDR3 nucleotides read TGTGCCAGCAGCTTGGGTGCTGGAAACACCATATATTTT.

A word on this clone: Other DNA sequences of this sample code for an identical CDR3. This CDR3 is CASSYGTDRQSAYEQYF. CDR3 coding DNA: TGTGCCAGCAGCTACGGGACAGATCGACAGTCCGCCTACGAGCAGTACTTC. V usage is TRBV11-2 and J usage is TRBJ2-7; 7 bases align to TRBD1. Germline V CDR1 and CDR2: SGHAT, FQNNGV. The CDR3 is 17 amino acids. Trimming cost V 4 bases and J 2 bases; bases outside gene matches: 14.

This chain joins TRBV19 and TRBJ2-5; D is unresolved. The CDR3 is 13 residues long. Germline V lookup: CDR1 LNHDA, CDR2 SQIVND (reference sequence). V was trimmed by 1 base and J by 2 bases, leaving 5 bases between them. Written as DNA, the CDR3 is TGTGCCAGTAGTATAGTCAGTCAAGAGACCCAGTACTTC. Encoded protein: CASSIVSQETQYF. The full variable domain, its missing parts supplied by reference TRBV19 and TRBJ2-5, is DGGITQSPKYLFRKEGQNVTLSCEQNLNHDAMYWYRQDPGQGLRLIYYSQIVNDFQKGDIAEGYSVSREKKESFPLTVTSAQKNPTAFYLCASSIVSQETQYFGPGTRLLVL.

A remark on this clone: One junction end does not reproduce the germline sequence, and a read error may be involved. The chain uses TRBV7-7 and TRBJ2-1, with D maybe TRBD1 (6 bases). This CDR3 spans 15 amino acids. Per germline, CDR1 SSHAT and CDR2 FNYEAQ (reference sequence). The CDR3 DNA sequence: TGTGCTAGCAGCTTAGAAGGGACACCAAACAATGAGCAGTTCTTC. Protein sequence: CASSLEGTPNNEQFF. The entire variable domain, with the rest obtained from reference TRBV7-7 and TRBJ2-1, is as follows: GAGVSQSPRYKVTKRGQDVTLRCDPISSHATLYWYQQALGQGPEFLTYFNYEAQPDKSGLPSDRFSAERPEGSISTLTIQRTEQRDSAMYRCASSLEGTPNNEQFFGPGTRLTVL.

The rearrangement joins TRBV20-1 to TRBJ2-7; TRBD2 aligns across 7 bases. In germline, CDR1 is DFQATT, CDR2 SNEGSKA (reference sequence). The length of the CDR3 is 11 residues. The V gene end was trimmed by 5 bases and the J gene end by 3 bases; junction bases not matched to a gene: 1. Written as DNA, the CDR3 is TGCAGTGCTCCTAGCGGCTACGAGCAGTACTTC. This codes for CSAPSGYEQYF.

The V and J genes are TRBV15 and TRBJ2-7, with D possibly matching TRBD2 (6 bases). The CDR3 is 15 residues long. Germline V gene lookup returns CDR1 LNHNV and CDR2 YYDKDF (reference sequence). V dropped 3 bases and J dropped 4 bases, with 16 bases sitting between them. CDR3 sequence reads: CATSRGAAEGYEQYF. CDR3 sequence (DNA): TGTGCCACCAGCAGGGGTGCGGCGGAGGGGTACGAGCAGTACTTC.

The count of this clone is one. This chain links TRBV28 with TRBJ2-1; 15 bases agree with TRBD2. Germline assignment: CDR1 MDHEN and CDR2 SYDVKM. The CDR3 loop spans 15 amino acids. The V gene end was trimmed by 5 bases and the J gene end by 8 bases; junction bases not matched to a gene: 4. The CDR3 here is CASSPGLAGGDEQFF. The CDR3 DNA reads as TGTGCCAGCAGTCCCGGACTAGCGGGAGGGGATGAGCAGTTCTTC.

This chain links TRBV15 with TRBJ1-5, with D perhaps matching TRBD1 (5 bases). Germline V lookup: CDR1 LNHNV, CDR2 YYDKDF (reference sequence). The CDR3 spans 16 residues. V was pared by 1 base and J by 0 bases, with 10 bases between. The CDR3 protein is CATSRGGRNSNQPQHF. CDR3 sequence (DNA): TGTGCCACCAGCAGAGGGGGACGTAATAGCAATCAGCCCCAGCATTTT.